The sequence of this TCR beta chain was determined in a study of blood T cell repertoires in COVID-19. Background on the study: The study drew acute and convalescent COVID-19 samples from the United States, Italy and Spain. Sample material is recorded as cDNA or gDNA derived from T cells, B-cell-depleted T cells, or PBMCs.

The CDR3 has 18 amino acids. V dropped 4 bases and J dropped 8 bases, with 29 bases sitting between them. The germline CDR1 and CDR2 sequences are SGHDN and FVKESK. As handled by the study authors: The assay estimated nucleated cells by amplifying reference gene primers. Method: immunoSEQ multiplex PCR; TCRdb's copy keeps in-frame clones and lacks some. V and J calls and clone size are given by that table; D and trimming were obtained from the DNA. The data contain more than 150,000 clones, 84% of them singletons. This sequence was found in a woman in her forties or fifties with acute or convalescent COVID-19. Sequenced: peripheral blood. The gene calls are TRBV14 and TRBJ1-2, with a possible D match to TRBD1 (6 bases). The CDR3 coding sequence is TGTGCCAGCAGCCCGCCCGGTCCTCTGGGTCGGGGGGCAGGAGGCTACACCTTC. It yields the protein CASSPPGPLGRGAGGYTF.